The 4 T cell receptor beta chains below all came from one sample that was sequenced in a study of T-cell reconstitution after alpha-beta-depleted transplantation in children. The authors prepared the TCRbeta library with unique molecular identifiers. TCRdb reprocessed the PCR reads with MiXCR, giving one entry per CDR3 protein. The sample includes about 240,000 distinct CDR3 sequences, around 13% of them seen just once. The source was PBMCs from the stem cell graft donor, collected from the stem cell graft. These receptors came from a human donor who donated a stem cell graft to a child with acute lymphoblastic leukemia.

At least ten counts were recorded for this clonotype. The V call is TRBV25-1, the J call TRBJ1-4, with a tentative D call TRBD1 (5 bases). Trimming took off 10 bases at V and 6 bases at J, with 18 bases between the two ends. Germline CDR1 is MGHDK and CDR2 is SYGVNS. The CDR3 is 14 amino acids. CDR3 region: CATGPGQGYEKLFF. The CDR3 DNA follows: TGTGCCACCGGTCCGGGGCAGGGATATGAAAAACTGTTTTTT. Full variable domain (outside the CDR3, taken from reference TRBV25-1 and TRBJ1-4): EADIYQTPRYLVIGTGKKITLECSQTMGHDKMYWYQQDPGMELHLIHYSYGVNSTEKGDLSSESTVSRIRTEHFPLTLESARPSHTSQYLCATGPGQGYEKLFFGSGTQLSVL.

The sample holds many counts of this clonotype. The chain employs TRBV11-2 and TRBJ2-1; TRBD2 is a possible D gene (5 bases). CDR3 length: 13 amino acids. V shed 3 bases and J shed 9 bases, with 12 bases lying between them. The V gene's germline CDR1 is SGHAT and CDR2 FQNNGV. Here the CDR3 DNA reads TGTGCCAGCAGCTTTGCGCGGGCCGTTGAGCAGTTCTTC. It yields the protein CASSFARAVEQFF. Full variable domain (remainder filled in from reference TRBV11-2 and TRBJ2-1): EAGVAQSPRYKIIEKRQSVAFWCNPISGHATLYWYQQILGQGPKLLIQFQNNGVVDDSQLPKDRFSAERLKGVDSTLKIQPAKLEDSAVYLCASSFARAVEQFFGPGTRLTVL.

The chain employs TRBV18 and TRBJ2-7; tentative D call: TRBD1 (5 bases). CDR3 length: 12 amino acids. The germline CDR1 and CDR2 sequences are KGHSH and LQKENI. With 4 bases removed from V and 6 bases from J, the gap between germline ends came to 10 bases. The CDR3 spells CASSLAGFEQYF. In DNA, the CDR3 is TGTGCCAGCTCACTCGCAGGGTTCGAGCAGTACTTC.

This clonotype has just a few counts. The chain is built from TRBV5-1 and TRBJ2-5; 8 bases agree with TRBD2. V gave up 4 bases and J gave up 3 bases; unmatched junction bases: 8. Germline V gene lookup returns CDR1 SGHRS and CDR2 YFSETQ. The CDR3 sequence is 15 residues long. As DNA, the CDR3 is TGCGCCAGCAGCCGTGGCGGGGGGCCGGAAGAGACCCAGTACTTC. Its translation: CASSRGGGPEETQYF.